This T cell receptor (beta chain) was captured by sequencing in a study of early T cells in non-severe SARS-CoV-2 infection. As for the study in general: Bulk RNA taken from unsorted whole blood was sequenced, leaving chains unpaired.

Individual cDNA molecules were tagged with unique molecular identifiers. One entry per CDR3 protein results from TCRdb running MiXCR on the 5' RACE reads. The repertoire holds 97,000 or so distinct CDR3 sequences, with around 13% as singletons. Remarks on this clonotype: The germline gene is not matched at one end of the junction; a read error may be the cause.

The CDR3 totals 16 residues. CDR1 and CDR2 (germline): SGHAT, FQNNGV. Sequencing was performed on whole blood. The clonotype comes from an adult who was a healthcare worker with PCR-confirmed SARS-CoV-2 infection or an uninfected control (not recorded which). The V call is TRBV11-2, the J call TRBJ2-7; D might be TRBD1 (6 bases). In DNA form, the CDR3 reads TGTGCCAGCAGCTTCTCGATGCCGGACAGCTCCTGCGAGCAGTACTTC. Protein product: CASSFSMPDSSCEQYF.